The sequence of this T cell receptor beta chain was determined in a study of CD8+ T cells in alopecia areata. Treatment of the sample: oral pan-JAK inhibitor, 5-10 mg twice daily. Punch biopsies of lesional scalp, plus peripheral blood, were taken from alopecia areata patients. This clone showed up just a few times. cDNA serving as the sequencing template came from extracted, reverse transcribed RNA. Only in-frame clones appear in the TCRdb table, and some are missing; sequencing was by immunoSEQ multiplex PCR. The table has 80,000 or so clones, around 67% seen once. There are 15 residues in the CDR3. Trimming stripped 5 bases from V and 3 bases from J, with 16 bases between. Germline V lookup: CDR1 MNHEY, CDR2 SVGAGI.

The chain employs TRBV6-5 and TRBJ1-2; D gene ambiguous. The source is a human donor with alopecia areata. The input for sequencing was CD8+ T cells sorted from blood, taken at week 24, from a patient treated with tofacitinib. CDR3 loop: CASSPSDGIDYGYTF. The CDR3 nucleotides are TGTGCCAGCAGTCCCTCGGACGGAATCGACTATGGCTACACCTTC.